This T cell receptor beta chain was captured by sequencing in a study of T cell changes during pregnancy in multiple sclerosis (dated by TCRdb to 2018 to 2020). Regarding the study in general: In women with multiple sclerosis, the researchers looked at how the T cell repertoire shifted as pregnancy progressed.

The CDR3 has 15 amino acids, counting the end cysteine and phenylalanine. Just the 45-base CDR3 DNA is kept, in frame starting at base 1. The junction shows trimming of 3 bases on V and 3 bases on J, plus 13 bases between the germline ends. CDR1 SGHDT and CDR2 YYEEEE are derived from the germline V gene. This clone was observed a single time. Its antigen is currently not known. It has no much larger one-base neighbor in the sample; base qualities were not kept. The library was obtained by the immunoSEQ multiplex PCR assay. In TCRdb, the immuneACCESS table is reduced to in-frame sequences with V and J assigned. These tables do not hold every clone; where another copy was compared, an unresolved V gene accounts for under half, and the others remain unexplained. Here the sample has roughly 17,000 clones; approximately 87% occur a single time. Of the sample, about 9.6% is held by the ten largest clones.

Here the sequenced sample was CD8+ T cells from peripheral blood mononuclear cells, taken after pregnancy. This TCR came from a female donor with multiple sclerosis, enrolled in a pregnancy study. The rearranged chain carries TRBV5-6 and TRBJ1-5; 5 matching bases give a weak D call of TRBD1. The CDR3 corresponds to CASSSLGGINQPQHF. The nucleotides are TGTGCCAGCAGCTCCCTTGGGGGGATCAATCAGCCCCAGCATTTT.